Presented here are 16 T cell receptor beta chains from one specimen sequenced in a study of T cell responses to AZD1222 COVID-19 vaccine. The repertoire was sequenced with immunoSEQ multiplex PCR; TCRdb's copy has only in-frame clones and lacks some. The sample has around 150,000 clones, about 92% seen once; the top ten hold 1% to 1.5%. The sequences come from peripheral blood, collected 28 days after the second AZD1222 dose. These receptors were collected from an adult who received the AZD1222 COVID-19 vaccine.

V and J are TRBV6-4 and TRBJ2-5, with a weak D call TRBD1 (6 bases). This CDR3 is built from 15 residues. Germline V gene sequence: CDR1 MRHNA, CDR2 SNTAGT. Trimming took 3 bases from V and 2 from J, leaving 13 bases between them. CDR3 in DNA: TGTGCCAGCAGTGAGTCCGGGACAAAACAAGAGACCCAGTACTTC. Its protein is CASSESGTKQETQYF.

The rearrangement links TRBV27 to TRBJ1-4; TRBD1 might be the D (5 bases). Germline V gene lookup returns CDR1 MNHEY and CDR2 SMNVEV (reference sequence). This CDR3 region has 16 residues. V was cut by 5 bases and J by 6 bases, with 19 bases left in between. CDR3 residues: CASSPGPLMGDEKLFF. CDR3 DNA sequence: TGTGCCAGCAGTCCCGGCCCCCTTATGGGGGATGAAAAACTGTTTTTT.

V gene TRBV15 combines with J gene TRBJ1-5, with a weak D call TRBD1 (5 bases). There are 16 residues in the CDR3. V was clipped by 0 bases and J by 3 bases, with 12 bases between them. Per germline, CDR1 LNHNV and CDR2 YYDKDF (reference sequence). DNA of the CDR3: TGTGCCACCAGCAGAGATCGGGGCCATTTCAATCAGCCCCAGCATTTT. Protein sequence: CATSRDRGHFNQPQHF.

The rearrangement links TRBV10-1 to TRBJ1-2; D is perhaps TRBD1 (5 bases). The germline CDR1 and CDR2 sequences are WNHNN and SYGVQD (reference sequence). This CDR3 spans 15 amino acids. The V end was cut by 0 bases, the J end by 2 bases, with 10 bases between. DNA of the CDR3: TGCGCCAGCAGTGAGTCTGCAGGGATAAACTATGGCTACACCTTC. It translates to CASSESAGINYGYTF.

The rearrangement uses TRBV4-1 and TRBJ1-4; 7 nucleotides agree with TRBD1. The germline V gene has CDR1 MGHRA and CDR2 YSYEKL. The length of the CDR3 is 16 residues. With 3 bases clipped from V and 7 bases from J, the junction kept 11 bases outside the gene matches. The CDR3 is CASSQTTTGWVEKLFF. Written as DNA, the CDR3 is TGCGCCAGCAGCCAGACAACGACAGGGTGGGTTGAAAAACTGTTTTTT.

V is TRBV7-9 and J is TRBJ2-3; TRBD2 matches at 12 bases. CDR3 length: 17 residues. Germline CDR1 SEHNR, CDR2 FQNEAQ (reference sequence). J gave up 4 bases and V 5 bases, and 10 bases lay outside the gene matches. In DNA, the CDR3 is TGTGCCAGCAGCCCCCGACTAGCGGGGGAGAGCCCAGATACGCAGTATTTT. Its translation: CASSPRLAGESPDTQYF.

This rearrangement joins TRBV28 to TRBJ2-7; 9 bases fit TRBD2. V lost 3 bases to trimming and J lost 1 base; unmatched junction nucleotides: 1. The germline CDR1 and CDR2 sequences are MDHEN and SYDVKM. The CDR3 has 14 amino acids. The CDR3 reads CASSFLAGSYEQYF. CDR3 in DNA: TGTGCCAGCAGTTTCCTAGCGGGGTCCTACGAGCAGTACTTC.

V is TRBV6-5 and J is TRBJ2-7; TRBD2 aligns across 8 bases. This CDR3 has 15 amino acids. J gave up 5 bases and V 5 bases, and 11 bases lay outside the gene matches. In germline, CDR1 is MNHEY, CDR2 SVGAGI. This chain's CDR3 is CASSREGKAFHEQYF. CDR3 DNA sequence: TGTGCCAGCAGTCGGGAGGGAAAAGCGTTCCACGAGCAGTACTTC.

The chain couples TRBV19 to TRBJ2-2; a possible D gene is TRBD1 (6 bases). Germline V gives CDR1 LNHDA, CDR2 SQIVND (reference sequence). The CDR3 length is 15 residues. Trimming pared 6 bases from V and 1 base from J, leaving 12 bases between. CDR3 DNA sequence: TGTGCCAGTAGCCTGGGACAAGTGAACACCGGGGAGCTGTTTTTT. Its translation: CASSLGQVNTGELFF.

V and J are TRBV5-4 and TRBJ2-3; D is perhaps TRBD1 (6 bases). Trimming removed 4 bases at V and 6 bases at J, with 21 bases between. The germline CDR1 and CDR2 sequences are SGHNT and YYREEE (reference sequence). The CDR3 has 16 amino acids. The CDR3 spells CASSQLTGLSVDTQYF. CDR3 coding DNA: TGTGCCAGCAGCCAGCTGACAGGCTTGAGTGTGGATACGCAGTATTTT.

The sample holds one count of this clone. The chain combines TRBV5-1 with TRBJ1-4; 7 bases are shared with TRBD1. The J segment lost 5 bases and the V segment lost 3 bases, leaving 10 bases of the junction unmatched. The CDR3 length is 16 residues. Germline V gene lookup returns CDR1 SGHRS and CDR2 YFSETQ. The CDR3 spells CASSSDRRTPNEKLFF. In nucleotides, the CDR3 is TGCGCCAGCAGCTCGGACAGGAGAACCCCGAATGAAAAACTGTTTTTT.

The CDR3: CASSEHTGTGQPQHF. The CDR3, as DNA: TGTGCCAGCAGTGAACATACGGGGACGGGTCAGCCCCAGCATTTT. V and J are TRBV6-1 and TRBJ1-5; D is perhaps TRBD1 (5 bases). Germline CDR1 reads MNHNS; CDR2 reads SASEGT. CDR3 length equals 15 residues. V was shortened by 2 bases and J by 6 bases, with 14 bases between the two germline ends.

The chain joins TRBV3-1 (or the pseudogene TRBV3-2) to TRBJ2-7; D not certain. CDR1 LGHDT and CDR2 YNNKEL come from the germline V gene (reference sequence). The V end was cut by 2 bases, the J end by 6 bases, with 11 bases between. This CDR3 comprises 13 residues. The CDR3 DNA reads as TGTGCCAGCAGCCAAAACCGGTGGGGCGAGCAGTACTTC. Protein sequence: CASSQNRWGEQYF.

Written as DNA, the CDR3 is TGTGCCAGCAGCCAAGACTTGGGAGGGCCGTTCGCCTACGAGCAGTACTTC. This translates into CASSQDLGGPFAYEQYF. This chain links TRBV3-1 (or the pseudogene TRBV3-2) with TRBJ2-7, with 7 nucleotides matching TRBD2. J was trimmed by 2 bases and V by 0 bases; bases with no gene match: 10. This CDR3 region has 17 residues. Germline CDR1 is LGHDT and CDR2 is YNNKEL (reference sequence).

Details on this clone: The sample has other DNA sequences that encode this CDR3 too. The rearrangement joins TRBV20-1 to TRBJ2-7; no reliable D call. CDR3 length: 11 amino acids. V gave up 1 base and J gave up 3 bases, with 4 bases separating them. Germline V CDR1 and CDR2: DFQATT, SNEGSKA (reference sequence). CDR3 protein: CSARGVYEQYF. CDR3 nucleotides: TGCAGTGCTAGAGGTGTCTACGAGCAGTACTTC.

The CDR3 sequence is CASSFYNEQFF. Here the CDR3 DNA reads TGTGCCAGCAGCTTCTACAATGAGCAGTTCTTC. The chain couples TRBV7-2 to TRBJ2-1; D not resolved. CDR3 length equals 11 residues. Germline V gives CDR1 SGHTA, CDR2 FQGNSA. Between the trimmed V and J ends, which lost 3 bases and 3 bases, there was a span of 0 bases.